This T cell receptor (beta chain) came from a study of cytomegalovirus exposure and HLA in healthy donors. General observations from the study: Accurate prediction of most subjects' HLA-A and HLA-B alleles from TCR beta sequences was reported. In all likelihood, a cluster of highly shared sequence variants was a sequencing artifact. Another analysis was done later, and it associated around 15,000 TCR beta sequences with HLA alleles at 0.05 false discovery rate.

With 60 Vbeta and 13 Jbeta primers, the PCR was carried out. The assay was immunoSEQ multiplex PCR, and TCRdb's table has in-frame clones only and misses some. The sample contains fewer than 130,000 clones, more than 60% of which appear only once. The CDR3 is 13 amino acids. The germline CDR1 and CDR2 sequences are SGHDT and YYEEEE. V dropped 1 base and J dropped 10; count of bases not matched to a gene: 5. This clone appeared a few times. What it recognizes is unknown. The specimen was PBMCs. This chain connects TRBV5-6 to TRBJ2-1, with TRBD2 identical over 7 bases. The receptor comes from a young man in good health and CMV-seropositive. The CDR3 reads CASSLNLGGEQFF. In DNA form, the CDR3 reads TGTGCCAGCAGCTTGAACTTGGGGGGGGAGCAGTTCTTC.